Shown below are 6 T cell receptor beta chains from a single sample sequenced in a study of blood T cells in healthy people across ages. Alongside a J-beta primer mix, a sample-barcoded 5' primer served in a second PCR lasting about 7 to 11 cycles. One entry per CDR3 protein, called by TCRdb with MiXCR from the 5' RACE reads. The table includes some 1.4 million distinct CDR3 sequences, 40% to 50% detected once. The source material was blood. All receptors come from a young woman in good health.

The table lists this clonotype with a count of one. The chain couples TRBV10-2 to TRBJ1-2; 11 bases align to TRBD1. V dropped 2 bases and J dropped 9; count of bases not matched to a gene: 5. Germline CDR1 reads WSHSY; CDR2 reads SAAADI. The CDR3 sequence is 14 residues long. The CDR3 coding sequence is TGCGCCAGCAGTGAGCAGGGACAGGGGGGTCGCTACACCTTC. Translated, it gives CASSEQGQGGRYTF.

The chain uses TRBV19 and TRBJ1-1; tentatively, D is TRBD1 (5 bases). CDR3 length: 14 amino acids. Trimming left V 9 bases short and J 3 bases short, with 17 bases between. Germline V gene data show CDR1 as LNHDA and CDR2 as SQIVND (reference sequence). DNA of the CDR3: TGTGCCAGCCAGTTAGACAGTACGTACACTGAAGCTTTCTTT. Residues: CASQLDSTYTEAFF.

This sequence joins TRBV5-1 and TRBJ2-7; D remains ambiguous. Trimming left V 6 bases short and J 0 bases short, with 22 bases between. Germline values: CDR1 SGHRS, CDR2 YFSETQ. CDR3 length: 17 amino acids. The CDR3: CASTPAPSGLGSYEQYF. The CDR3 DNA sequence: TGCGCCAGCACCCCGGCCCCATCCGGCCTAGGCTCCTACGAGCAGTACTTC.

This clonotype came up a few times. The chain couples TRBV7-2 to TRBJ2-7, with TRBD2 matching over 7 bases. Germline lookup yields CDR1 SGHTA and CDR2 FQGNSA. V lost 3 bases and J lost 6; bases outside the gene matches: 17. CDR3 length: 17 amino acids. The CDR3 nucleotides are TGTGCCAGCAGCTTGAGCCGGAGGACTAGTCTCAGTGGCGAGCAGTACTTC. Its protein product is CASSLSRRTSLSGEQYF. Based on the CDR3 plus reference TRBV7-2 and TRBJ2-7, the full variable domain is GAGVSQSPSNKVTEKGKDVELRCDPISGHTALYWYRQSLGQGLEFLIYFQGNSAPDKSGLPSDRFSAERTGGSVSTLTIQRTQQEDSAVYLCASSLSRRTSLSGEQYFGPGTRLTVT.

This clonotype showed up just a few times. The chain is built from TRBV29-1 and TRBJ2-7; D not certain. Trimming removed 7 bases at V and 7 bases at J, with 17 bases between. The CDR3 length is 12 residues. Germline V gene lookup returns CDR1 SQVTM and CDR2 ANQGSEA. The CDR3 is CSAYPADNEQYF. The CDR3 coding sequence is TGCAGCGCCTACCCGGCAGATAATGAGCAGTACTTC.

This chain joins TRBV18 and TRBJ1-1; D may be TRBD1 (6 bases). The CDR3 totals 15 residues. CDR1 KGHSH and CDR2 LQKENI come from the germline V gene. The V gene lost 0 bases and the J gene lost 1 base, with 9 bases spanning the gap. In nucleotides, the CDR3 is TGTGCCAGCTCACCACCGGACAGACCGAACACTGAAGCTTTCTTT. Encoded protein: CASSPPDRPNTEAFF.